These 26 T cell receptor beta chains came from one sample sequenced in a study of PD-L1 blockade in urothelial cancer. Sequenced by immunoSEQ multiplex PCR; TCRdb stores in-frame clones only, minus some. The data contain roughly 51,000 clones, approximately 85% of them singletons. Noted time point: peripheral blood 6 weeks after treatment start. The sequenced sample was PBMCs, obtained around atezolizumab (anti-PD-L1) treatment. The receptors here all came from a man aged 45 to 65 with urothelial cancer.

The V and J genes are TRBV21-1 and TRBJ1-1; no check of the table's D call, TRBD1, against the DNA was made. TRBV21-1 is annotated as a pseudogene. The CDR3 consists of 16 residues. In nucleotides, the CDR3 is TGTGCCAGCAGCAAAGCGAGGGACAGGGAATGGACTGAAGCTTTCTTT. It yields the protein CASSKARDREWTEAFF.

The CDR3: CASSVEPTSTDTQYF. The CDR3 region has the DNA TGTGCCAGCAGCGTAGAGCCTACTAGCACAGATACGCAGTATTTT. V and J are TRBV9 and TRBJ2-3, with D hard to call. CDR1 is SGDLS, CDR2 YYNGEE, per germline. The CDR3 consists of 15 residues. Trimming removed 0 bases at V and 0 bases at J, with 8 bases between.

The CDR3 nucleotides are TGTGCCAGTAGTACCAGGACAGTTCAAGAGACCCAGTACTTC. The encoded protein is CASSTRTVQETQYF. The chain couples TRBV19 to TRBJ2-5; a possible D gene is TRBD1 (6 bases). Deletions cut 4 bases from V and 2 bases from J, with 11 bases between. The CDR3 contains 14 residues. CDR1 and CDR2 (germline): LNHDA, SQIVND (reference sequence).

This chain joins TRBV5-6 and TRBJ2-2; possibly TRBD1 for D (7 bases). Germline V CDR1 and CDR2: SGHDT, YYEEEE. V lost 3 bases to trimming and J lost 5 bases, with 17 bases between them. The CDR3 is 16 amino acids. The CDR3 here is CASSSRGTERTGELFF. CDR3 DNA sequence: TGTGCCAGCAGCTCACGCGGGACAGAGAGAACCGGGGAGCTGTTTTTT.

This rearrangement joins TRBV6-5 to TRBJ2-5; 11 nucleotides line up with TRBD1. V gave up 4 bases and J gave up 5 bases; unmatched junction bases: 6. This CDR3 is 15 amino acids long. CDR1 is MNHEY and CDR2 is SVGAGI in the germline V gene. CDR3 sequence: CASSFGTGGTETQYF. The CDR3 nucleotides are TGTGCCAGCAGTTTCGGGACAGGGGGGACGGAGACCCAGTACTTC.

Regarding this clone: Relative to the germline gene, one junction end is altered; a read error may explain this. The rearrangement uses TRBV5-6 and TRBJ2-5; 8 bases fit TRBD1. The germline CDR1 and CDR2 sequences are SGHDT and YYEEEE. The CDR3 is 11 amino acids. CDR3 coding DNA: TGTGCCAGCAGCTCGACAGGGGCCGAGGACTTC. Protein sequence: CASSSTGAEDF.

The chain is built from TRBV2 and TRBJ2-7; D may be TRBD2 (5 bases). V was cut by 0 bases and J by 7 bases, with 16 bases left in between. Germline CDR1 is SNHLY and CDR2 is FYNNEI. This CDR3 has 15 amino acids. DNA of the CDR3: TGTGCCAGCAGTGAAGCGCGAGGCGCTTCGGGGGAGCAGTACTTC. Translating gives CASSEARGASGEQYF.

The chain has TRBV27 and TRBJ1-5; 10 positions match TRBD1. The germline V gene encodes CDR1 MNHEY and CDR2 SMNVEV (reference sequence). The CDR3 consists of 15 residues. J gave up 2 bases and V 3 bases, and 1 base lay outside the gene matches. CDR3 nucleotides: TGTGCCAGCAGTTTTGGGACAGGGGGCAATCAGCCCCAGCATTTT. Its protein is CASSFGTGGNQPQHF.

The chain joins TRBV28 to TRBJ2-6; D call uncertain. Per germline, CDR1 MDHEN and CDR2 SYDVKM. Deletions cut 10 bases from V and 0 bases from J, with 4 bases between. This CDR3 is built from 12 residues. The CDR3 bases are TGTGCCATACACTCTGGGGCCAACGTCCTGACTTTC. Its protein product is CAIHSGANVLTF.

The chain uses TRBV29-1 and TRBJ2-1; maybe TRBD1 (6 bases). Germline V gene lookup returns CDR1 SQVTM and CDR2 ANQGSEA. V lost 7 bases to trimming and J lost 0 bases, with 13 bases between them. CDR3 length equals 14 residues. This CDR3 is CSGQGRGSYNEQFF. The CDR3 coding sequence is TGCAGCGGGCAGGGGAGAGGCTCCTACAATGAGCAGTTCTTC.

This CDR3 reads CASSSRGGATSGEFTDTQYF. CDR3 bases: TGTGCCAGCAGCTCTAGAGGGGGGGCGACTAGCGGGGAATTCACAGATACGCAGTATTTT. The J gene is TRBJ2-3, the V gene TRBV6-4, with 11 bases fitting TRBD2. The V gene end was trimmed by 6 bases and the J gene end by 2 bases; junction bases not matched to a gene: 19. Germline lookup yields CDR1 MRHNA and CDR2 SNTAGT. CDR3 size: 20 residues.

The V call is TRBV29-1, the J call TRBJ2-7; unclear D gene. CDR1 SQVTM and CDR2 ANQGSEA come from the germline V gene. CDR3 length: 13 amino acids. The V end lost 2 bases, the J end lost 2 bases, and 10 bases lay between the germline ends. In DNA form, the CDR3 reads TGCAGCGTTGAAAAACTAAATACCTACGAGCAGTACTTC. Translating it yields CSVEKLNTYEQYF.

As DNA, the CDR3 is TGTGCCAGTAGTAAGCGGGGCGAACCTTACAATGAGCAGTTCTTC. This translates into CASSKRGEPYNEQFF. The rearrangement joins TRBV19 to TRBJ2-1; 7 bases align to TRBD2. V lost 4 bases to trimming and J lost 4 bases; unmatched junction nucleotides: 7. Germline CDR1 is LNHDA and CDR2 is SQIVND (reference sequence). CDR3 length: 15 residues. The variable domain in full, completed from reference TRBV19 and TRBJ2-1, reads DGGITQSPKYLFRKEGQNVTLSCEQNLNHDAMYWYRQDPGQGLRLIYYSQIVNDFQKGDIAEGYSVSREKKESFPLTVTSAQKNPTAFYLCASSKRGEPYNEQFFGPGTRLTVL.

This rearrangement joins TRBV14 to TRBJ2-4, with 9 bases identical to TRBD2. The J segment lost 3 bases and the V segment lost 4 bases, leaving 10 bases of the junction unmatched. The CDR3 sequence is 17 residues long. Germline V gene data show CDR1 as SGHDN and CDR2 as FVKESK. The CDR3 spells CASSPLGGRGDKNIQYF. Here the CDR3 DNA reads TGTGCCAGCAGCCCTCTTGGCGGGAGGGGAGACAAAAACATTCAGTACTTC.

J is TRBJ2-7 and V is TRBV15; 8 nucleotides align to TRBD2. Trimming took 0 bases from V and 3 from J; bases not matched to a gene: 10. The germline gives CDR1 LNHNV, CDR2 YYDKDF (reference sequence). The CDR3 length is 17 residues. This CDR3 is CATSRDTSGGRNYEQYF. The CDR3 region has the DNA TGTGCCACCAGCAGAGATACGTCGGGCGGGAGGAACTACGAGCAGTACTTC.

The rearrangement joins TRBV7-2 to TRBJ2-1; 8 bases match TRBD2. V gave up 5 bases and J gave up 4 bases; unmatched junction bases: 7. The V gene's germline CDR1 is SGHTA and CDR2 FQGNSA. The CDR3 is 15 amino acids. The CDR3 sequence: CASSDKPSGYNEQFF. CDR3 nucleotides: TGTGCCAGCAGCGACAAGCCTAGCGGGTACAATGAGCAGTTCTTC.

The rearrangement joins TRBV27 to TRBJ2-2, with TRBD1 matching 7 bases. The CDR3 runs to 17 residues. Germline V gene sequence: CDR1 MNHEY, CDR2 SMNVEV (reference sequence). J was trimmed by 1 base and V by 5 bases; bases with no gene match: 10. The CDR3 protein is CASSLDQTGLNTGELFF. As DNA, the CDR3 is TGTGCCAGCAGTCTCGACCAGACAGGGTTGAACACCGGGGAGCTGTTTTTT.

The J gene is TRBJ1-2, the V gene TRBV28; D might be TRBD1 (6 bases). V lost 2 bases and J 5 bases, leaving 15 bases between the germline ends. Germline V lookup: CDR1 MDHEN, CDR2 SYDVKM. This CDR3 has 15 amino acids. Here the CDR3 DNA reads TGTGCCAGCAGTTTAAGGTTGGGACAAGGATATGGCTACACCTTC. It is translated as CASSLRLGQGYGYTF.

The chain carries TRBV2 and TRBJ2-2; D call uncertain. This CDR3 spans 15 amino acids. Germline V CDR1 and CDR2: SNHLY, FYNNEI. V was cut by 6 bases and J by 4 bases, with 15 bases left in between. CDR3 in DNA: TGTGCCAGCAGCCCGGTTCACCCCGGCACCGGGGAGCTGTTTTTT. It translates to CASSPVHPGTGELFF.

The chain links TRBV4-2 to TRBJ2-5; 10 nucleotides line up with TRBD2. J lost 4 bases, V lost 2 bases, and 10 bases had no gene match. The CDR3 totals 17 residues. Germline CDR1 is LGHNA and CDR2 is YNFKEQ. DNA of the CDR3: TGTGCCAGCAGCCAATCCGCAAGCGGGGGGGCCGGAGAGACCCAGTACTTC. Its protein product is CASSQSASGGAGETQYF.

This clone was seen a single time. The gene calls are TRBV15 and TRBJ2-5; TRBD2 might be the D (7 bases). V was trimmed by 3 bases and J by 5 bases, leaving 16 bases between them. Germline V CDR1 and CDR2: LNHNV, YYDKDF (reference sequence). The CDR3 is made up of 15 amino acids. CDR3 sequence reads: CATSSRGGSMETQYF. CDR3 in DNA: TGTGCCACCAGCAGTAGGGGGGGGTCTATGGAGACCCAGTACTTC.

The rearrangement joins TRBV2 to TRBJ2-1; 9 nucleotides line up with TRBD1. The CDR3 extends over 15 amino acids. The trim removed 7 bases at V and 5 bases at J, leaving 9 bases unmatched. Germline CDR1 reads SNHLY; CDR2 reads FYNNEI. In DNA form, the CDR3 reads TGTGCCAGCACCCGACCGGGACAGGGAAACAATGAGCAGTTCTTC. Translating gives CASTRPGQGNNEQFF.

V gene TRBV5-1 combines with J gene TRBJ2-1; 8 positions agree with TRBD2. J gave up 4 bases and V 0 bases, and 12 bases lay outside the gene matches. The CDR3 consists of 18 residues. Per germline, CDR1 SGHRS and CDR2 YFSETQ. CDR3 nucleotides: TGCGCCAGCAGCTTGGGCGGTCCCGTGCTAGCGGGTTACAATGAGCAGTTCTTC. Protein product: CASSLGGPVLAGYNEQFF.

The chain links TRBV16 to TRBJ1-2; weak D call: TRBD1 (5 bases). Germline V gene sequence: CDR1 KGHSY, CDR2 FQNENV. CDR3 length: 14 amino acids. Trimming removed 3 bases from V and 2 bases from J, with 10 bases in between. For the CDR3, the DNA is TGTGCCAGCAGCCATTCGACAGACAACTATGGCTACACCTTC. This sequence encodes CASSHSTDNYGYTF.

This clone was seen a few times. The chain links TRBV15 to TRBJ1-4; TRBD1 agrees at 11 bases. Germline assignment: CDR1 LNHNV and CDR2 YYDKDF (reference sequence). Trimming removed 8 bases from V and 7 bases from J; junction bases left unmatched: 9. The CDR3 is 15 residues long. Here the CDR3 DNA reads TGTGCCACCCTTCGGACAGGGGGCGTAGGTGAAAAACTGTTTTTT. Amino acid sequence: CATLRTGGVGEKLFF.

Here the CDR3 reads CASSSTSGKRNEQFF. The CDR3 coding sequence is TGCGCCAGCAGCTCGACTAGCGGGAAAAGGAATGAGCAGTTCTTC. This chain joins TRBV5-1 and TRBJ2-1; 11 nucleotides agree with TRBD2. The CDR3 extends over 15 amino acids. The V gene's germline CDR1 is SGHRS and CDR2 YFSETQ. Trimming cost V 3 bases and J 7 bases; bases outside gene matches: 6.